This T cell receptor beta chain was recorded in a study of beta chain features in type 1 diabetes (dated by TCRdb to about 2018). For the study in its entirety: No differences in mean age, gender distribution, total cell number or subset yield were found between patients and healthy donors. Across all samples, roughly 110,000,000 sorted cells were examined, and cell number per subset correlated strongly with RNA yield. The study compared TCRB repertoires of sorted circulating CD4+ T cell subsets between recently diagnosed type 1 diabetes patients and matched healthy donors. Whereas all 30 or so donors provided naive and central memory subsets, regulatory and stem cell-like memory subsets were isolated from just 8 patients and roughly 8 healthy donors.

Results and caveats for the whole study, not just this receptor: At VDJ recombination sites, patients with type 1 diabetes made fewer insertions and deleted more nucleotides, a pattern implying thymic rearrangement abnormalities. HLA sub-analyses involved small numbers of individuals, so any influence of HLA type on TCRB rearrangement remained unresolved. Shorter templates might have been favored by PCR, but patient and control samples were amplified and corrected together, so both groups would have been affected equally by any skew. Naive, central memory and regulatory TCRB repertoires appeared more similar among patients than among healthy donors. Because cDNA was sequenced instead of genomic DNA, activated cells with high expression could be over-represented, although the groups did not differ in activation or CD3 levels. In all four CD4+ subsets, TCRB CDR3 length was moderately but significantly shorter in type 1 diabetes patients.

All of the isolated RNA was reverse transcribed with the High Capacity cDNA Reverse Transcription Kit, so expressed TCRB transcripts were sequenced. Deep immunoSEQ sequencing was applied to naive, central memory and regulatory T cell samples, giving an average of around 4 million total reads per sample. Sorted cells were lysed in RLT buffer and RNA was extracted with DNase-treated RNeasy Micro or Mini kits, depending on cell number. To prevent cross-contamination, each cell subset was processed individually, whereas patient and healthy donor samples were processed jointly. The immunoSEQ multiplex PCR was used to amplify TCRB sequences from cDNA, generating 87-bp fragments that spanned the CDR3 region. The amplicons were sequenced using the Illumina HiSeq platform. Per the original workflow: Synthetic template baselines were used to correct PCR bias computationally, reads within Hamming distance 2 were collapsed, and singletons that could not be merged were discarded. Reads were aligned against IMGT so that V, D and J genes, CDR3 length and insertions or deletions at six rearrangement sites could be assigned. Within each subset, clonotype counts were normalized to the number of sorted cells before true diversity and Gini coefficients were calculated with the tcR R package. Repertoire sharing was quantified using the overlap coefficient calculated on TCRB nucleotide sequences. Out-of-frame TCRB sequences from naive cells were analyzed as a proxy for the pre-selection repertoire. Here the immuneACCESS table is served through TCRdb, limited to in-frame sequences with V and J called. Missing clones are a known gap in these copies; in checked studies unresolved V genes cover under half, and the rest lacks a known reason. V, J and clone size reflect that table, while D and trimming were determined from the DNA. For this sample the table gives 860,000 or so clones, of which roughly 15% were detected only once. The ten most abundant clones make up 0.023% of the sample.

This clone was seen only a few times. This receptor's antigen is unknown. Per-nucleotide qualities are absent, and no much larger clonotype sits a single base away. Looking up the germline V gene yields CDR1 SQVTM and CDR2 ANQGSEA. From its cysteine to its phenylalanine, the CDR3 spans 15 amino acids. Only CDR3 DNA remains: 45 bases, in frame from the first base. The V end loses 7 bases and the J end loses 7 bases, and a stretch of 25 bases separates them. From each donor, a single peripheral blood sample of about 100 mL on average was drawn into heparinised tubes. Using a panel that included CD45RO, CCR7, CD25, CD127, CD95 and CD27, naive, central memory, regulatory and stem cell-like memory CD4+ T cells were sorted on a BD FACSAria II. Purity was above 95% for every sorted population. PBMCs were isolated immediately by Lymphoprep density gradient centrifugation and stained directly without culture. So that batch effects would be minimized, each experiment stained and sorted samples in pairs, pairing one healthy donor with one patient.

The receptor chain draws on TRBV29-1 and TRBJ2-5, with no reliable assignment of the D segment. This receptor was obtained from a woman younger than 35 in good health. Sequencing input: naive CD4+ T cells from blood. The cell subset or site label of this sample denotes: true naive CD4+ T cells. The bases are TGCAGCGCAAGTGGCCTAGTCTCCGTCCCTGGGACCCAGTACTTC. This encodes CSASGLVSVPGTQYF. The full variable domain, completed from the reference TRBV29-1 and TRBJ2-5 proteins outside the CDR3, reads SAVISQKPSRDICQRGTSLTIQCQVDSQVTMMFWYRQQPGQSLTLIATANQGSEATYESGFVIDKFPISRPNLTFSTLTVSNMSPEDSSIYLCSASGLVSVPGTQYFGPGTRLLVL.